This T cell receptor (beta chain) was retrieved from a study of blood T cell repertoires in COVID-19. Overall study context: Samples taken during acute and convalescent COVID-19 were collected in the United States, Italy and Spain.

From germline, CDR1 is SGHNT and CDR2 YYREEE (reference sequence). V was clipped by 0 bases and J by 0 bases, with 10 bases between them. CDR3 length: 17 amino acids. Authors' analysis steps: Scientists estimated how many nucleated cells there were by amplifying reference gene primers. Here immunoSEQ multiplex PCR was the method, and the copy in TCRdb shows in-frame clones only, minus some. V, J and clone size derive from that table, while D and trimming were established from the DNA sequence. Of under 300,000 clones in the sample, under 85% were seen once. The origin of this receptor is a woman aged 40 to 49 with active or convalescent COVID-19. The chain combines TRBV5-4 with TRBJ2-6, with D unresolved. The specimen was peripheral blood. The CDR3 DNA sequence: TGTGCCAGCAGCTTGGCCGTCCATAGCTCTGGGGCCAACGTCCTGACTTTC. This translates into CASSLAVHSSGANVLTF. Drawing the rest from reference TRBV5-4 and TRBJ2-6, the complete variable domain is ETGVTQSPTHLIKTRGQQVTLRCSSQSGHNTVSWYQQALGQGPQFIFQYYREEENGRGNFPPRFSGLQFPNYSSELNVNALELDDSALYLCASSLAVHSSGANVLTFGAGSRLTVL.